A selection of T cell receptor beta chains follows, all from one sample in a study of Ad26.COV2.S vaccination and SARS-CoV-2 variants. Some clones are missing from TCRdb's copy, which holds only in-frame ones; the method was immunoSEQ multiplex PCR. Of a few hundred thousand clones in the sample, around nine tenths are singletons; the top ten hold around 3.6%. Specimen: peripheral blood, collected in a trial of Ad26.COV2.S vaccine versus placebo. The receptors were gathered from a person aged 18-60 years who received the Ad26.COV2.S COVID-19 vaccine or a placebo. CDR3s include the opening cysteine and the closing phenylalanine or tryptophan. D genes are given only for firm matches. The size field is filled for only some rows; it gives once, few, many or a size class.

size,D,J,V,CDR3,DNA
.,.,TRBJ1-2,TRBV24-1,CATSPQGYGYTF,TGTGCCACCAGTCCCCAAGGATATGGCTACACCTTC
.,TRBD1,TRBJ2-3,TRBV24-1,CATRDRARNTQYF,TGTGCCACTAGAGACAGGGCCCGTAATACGCAGTATTTT
.,TRBD1,TRBJ2-1,TRBV4-1,CASSQGVRGLYNEQFF,TGCGCCAGCAGCCAAGGGGTCAGGGGGCTCTACAATGAGCAGTTCTTC
.,TRBD1,TRBJ2-7,TRBV5-6,CASRSRGLSYEQYF,TGTGCCAGCAGGTCGAGGGGGCTCTCCTACGAGCAGTACTTC
.,TRBD2,TRBJ2-1,TRBV7-2,CASSLNPGLADNEQFF,TGTGCCAGCAGCTTAAACCCGGGACTAGCGGACAATGAGCAGTTCTTC
.,TRBD1,TRBJ2-7,TRBV10-3,CAISFRDSDTYEQYF,TGTGCCATCAGTTTCCGGGACAGTGATACCTACGAGCAGTACTTC
.,.,TRBJ1-5,TRBV7-8,CASSLARGAEPQHF,TGTGCCAGCAGCTTAGCCAGGGGTGCGGAGCCCCAGCATTTT
.,TRBD2,TRBJ2-1,TRBV6-5,CASRSLAEGYNEQFF,TGTGCCAGCAGATCCCTAGCGGAGGGATACAATGAGCAGTTCTTC
.,.,TRBJ1-1,TRBV12-3/TRBV12-4,CASGQVANTEAFF,TGTGCCAGCGGCCAAGTTGCGAACACTGAAGCTTTCTTT
.,TRBD1,TRBJ1-1,TRBV5-1,CASSPDRDYPEAFF,TGCGCCAGCAGCCCGGACAGGGATTACCCTGAAGCTTTCTTT
few,.,TRBJ1-2,TRBV9,CASSVDPGSYGYTF,TGTGCCAGCAGCGTAGATCCGGGGTCCTATGGCTACACCTTC
.,.,TRBJ1-1,TRBV9,CASSVDLGTEAFF,TGTGCCAGCAGCGTAGATTTGGGGACTGAAGCTTTCTTT
.,TRBD1,TRBJ1-2,TRBV27,CASSLQGAPGYTF,TGTGCCAGCAGTTTACAGGGGGCGCCTGGCTACACCTTC
once,TRBD1,TRBJ1-2,TRBV3-1/TRBV3-2,CASSQGQGQNGYTF,TGTGCCAGCAGCCAAGGACAGGGGCAAAATGGCTACACCTTC
.,.,TRBJ2-5,TRBV5-1,CASSGQTGQETQYF,TGCGCCAGCAGCGGACAGACGGGACAAGAGACCCAGTACTTC
.,.,TRBJ2-3,TRBV6-2/TRBV6-3,CASSYSEGGPDTQYF,TGTGCCAGCAGTTACTCGGAGGGGGGCCCAGATACGCAGTATTTT
.,TRBD1,TRBJ1-1,TRBV19,CASIRQGGTEAFF,TGTGCCAGTATCAGACAGGGGGGCACTGAAGCTTTCTTT
.,.,TRBJ2-2,TRBV6-6,CASSYPRSGGPGELFF,TGTGCCAGCAGTTACCCTCGGTCGGGTGGTCCCGGGGAGCTGTTTTTT
.,TRBD1,TRBJ2-2,TRBV7-3,CASSSSGGAFGELFF,TGTGCCAGCAGCTCTTCAGGGGGCGCCTTCGGGGAGCTGTTTTTT
.,.,TRBJ1-3,TRBV3-1/TRBV3-2,CASSLGGGAGNTIYF,TGTGCCAGCAGCCTTGGGGGGGGCGCGGGAAACACCATATATTTT
.,.,TRBJ1-1,TRBV7-3,CASARSDQGAEAFF,TGTGCCAGCGCTCGGAGCGATCAAGGAGCTGAAGCTTTCTTT
few,.,TRBJ2-7,TRBV5-4,CASSSAGPYEQYF,TGTGCCAGCAGTTCCGCTGGGCCCTACGAGCAGTACTTC
.,TRBD1,TRBJ2-6,TRBV24-1,CATSDPDRVANVLTF,TGTGCCACCAGTGACCCGGACAGGGTAGCCAACGTCCTGACTTTC
.,.,TRBJ2-5,TRBV6-5,CASRPWTDQETQYF,TGTGCCAGCAGGCCTTGGACAGACCAAGAGACCCAGTACTTC